This TCR beta chain emerged from a study of response to subunit inactivated influenza vaccine. The CDR3 has 14 residues. Germline V gene sequence: CDR1 SGDLS, CDR2 YYNGEE. Trimming pared 0 bases from V and 4 bases from J, leaving 10 bases between. A single record per CDR3 protein comes from TCRdb applying MiXCR to the RT-PCR reads. The sample records approximately 570,000 distinct CDR3 sequences, around 8% being singletons. The source material was PBMCs from blood, sampled roughly 24 months after vaccination. This TCR was sampled from a man between 50 and 69 years old who received an inactivated influenza vaccine. The rearrangement links TRBV9 to TRBJ1-2; D gene unclear. The CDR3 reads CASSVATSGYGYTF. Written as DNA, the CDR3 is TGTGCCAGCAGCGTAGCTACGAGTGGCTATGGCTACACCTTC.